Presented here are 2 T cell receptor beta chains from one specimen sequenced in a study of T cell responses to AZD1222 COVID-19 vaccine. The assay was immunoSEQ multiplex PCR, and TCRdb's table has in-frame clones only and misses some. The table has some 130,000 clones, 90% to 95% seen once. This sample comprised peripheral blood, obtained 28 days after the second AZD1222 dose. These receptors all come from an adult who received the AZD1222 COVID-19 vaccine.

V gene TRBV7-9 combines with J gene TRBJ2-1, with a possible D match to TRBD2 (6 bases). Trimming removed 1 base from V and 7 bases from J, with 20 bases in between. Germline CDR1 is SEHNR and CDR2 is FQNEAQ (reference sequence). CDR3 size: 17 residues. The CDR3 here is CASSLVMDYAKGNEQFF. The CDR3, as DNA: TGTGCCAGCAGCTTAGTTATGGACTACGCGAAAGGAAATGAGCAGTTCTTC.

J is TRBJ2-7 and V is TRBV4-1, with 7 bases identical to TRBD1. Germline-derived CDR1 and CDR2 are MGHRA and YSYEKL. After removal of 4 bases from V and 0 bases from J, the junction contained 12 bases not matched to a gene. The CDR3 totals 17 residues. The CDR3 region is CASSPFIPGQFSYEQYF. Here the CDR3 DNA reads TGCGCCAGCAGCCCCTTCATACCGGGACAGTTCTCCTACGAGCAGTACTTC.